Shown below are 23 T cell receptor beta chains from a single sample sequenced in a study of T cell changes during pregnancy in multiple sclerosis. Generated by immunoSEQ multiplex PCR, the TCRdb table keeps only in-frame clones and is missing some. The sample carries tens of thousands of clones, about 90% recorded once. Material: CD4+ T cells from peripheral blood mononuclear cells, obtained in the second trimester of pregnancy. These receptors were taken from a female donor with multiple sclerosis, enrolled in a pregnancy study.

The rearrangement joins TRBV9 to TRBJ2-5, with 9 bases identical to TRBD2. Trimming cost V 3 bases and J 5 bases; bases outside gene matches: 11. Germline CDR1 SGDLS, CDR2 YYNGEE. The CDR3 contains 16 residues. The CDR3 DNA sequence: TGTGCCAGCAGCGGGGGGGCTAGCGGGAACGCTGAGACCCAGTACTTC. This codes for CASSGGASGNAETQYF. Supplemented by reference TRBV9 and TRBJ2-5, the full variable domain reads DSGVTQTPKHLITATGQRVTLRCSPRSGDLSVYWYQQSLDQGLQFLIQYYNGEERAKGNILERFSAQQFPDLHSELNLSSLELGDSALYFCASSGGASGNAETQYFGPGTRLLVL.

V and J are TRBV9 and TRBJ1-3; a weak D match, TRBD1 (5 bases). CDR1 is SGDLS and CDR2 is YYNGEE in the germline V gene. Trimming stripped 0 bases from V and 0 bases from J, with 7 bases between. The length of the CDR3 is 15 residues. The CDR3 reads CASSVGDSSGNTIYF. The CDR3 nucleotides are TGTGCCAGCAGCGTAGGTGACAGCTCTGGAAACACCATATATTTT.

The J gene is TRBJ2-1, the V gene TRBV18, with 7 bases matching TRBD2. Germline lookup yields CDR1 KGHSH and CDR2 LQKENI. This CDR3 spans 16 amino acids. V was clipped by 3 bases and J by 4 bases; unmatched bases: 9. CDR3 in DNA: TGTGCCAGCTCACCGGTCAGTGTGGGAGGGTACAATGAGCAGTTCTTC. Protein product: CASSPVSVGGYNEQFF.

The J gene is TRBJ1-5, the V gene TRBV19; D gene uncertain. The germline V gene encodes CDR1 LNHDA and CDR2 SQIVND (reference sequence). This CDR3 has 11 amino acids. The V gene lost 5 bases and the J gene lost 7 bases, with 6 bases spanning the gap. The CDR3 sequence: CASSSGQPQHF. The CDR3 region has the DNA TGTGCCAGTAGTTCGGGGCAGCCCCAGCATTTT. Full variable domain (missing parts from reference TRBV19 and TRBJ1-5): DGGITQSPKYLFRKEGQNVTLSCEQNLNHDAMYWYRQDPGQGLRLIYYSQIVNDFQKGDIAEGYSVSREKKESFPLTVTSAQKNPTAFYLCASSSGQPQHFGDGTRLSIL.

The V call is TRBV5-1, the J call TRBJ1-1; 7 bases agree with TRBD1. The CDR3 totals 14 residues. CDR1 and CDR2 from the germline V gene are SGHRS and YFSETQ. V dropped 4 bases and J dropped 3; count of bases not matched to a gene: 6. The CDR3 is CASSRRGRDTEAFF. The CDR3 bases are TGCGCCAGCAGCCGTAGGGGGCGTGACACTGAAGCTTTCTTT.

The chain employs TRBV23-1 and TRBJ1-5; 8 bases are a match to TRBD1. TRBV23-1 is an ORF for which the function is uncertain. This CDR3 region has 18 residues. The V and J ends lost 3 bases and 9 bases, in that order; junction bases with no gene match: 19. In nucleotides, the CDR3 is TGCGCCAGCAGTCACCAAACTCCGGGACAGGCCTATCTTAGGCCCCAGCATTTT. Protein product: CASSHQTPGQAYLRPQHF.

The rearrangement joins TRBV11-2 to TRBJ2-1; 8 nucleotides agree with TRBD1. With 5 bases clipped from V and 7 bases from J, the junction kept 13 bases outside the gene matches. Germline V gives CDR1 SGHAT, CDR2 FQNNGV. The CDR3 is 16 residues long. CDR3 protein: CASSKTGVALSNEQFF. The CDR3 DNA reads as TGTGCCAGCAGCAAGACAGGGGTGGCTTTATCGAATGAGCAGTTCTTC.

This rearrangement joins TRBV5-1 to TRBJ2-3; D is possibly TRBD1 (5 bases). This CDR3 has 13 residues. Germline loops: CDR1 SGHRS, CDR2 YFSETQ. The V and J ends lost 3 bases and 4 bases respectively, with 9 bases between them. The CDR3 reads CASSYPGSDTQYF. The CDR3 DNA follows: TGCGCCAGCAGCTACCCAGGGTCAGATACGCAGTATTTT.

The genes are TRBV28 and TRBJ2-1, with 12 positions matching TRBD2. The CDR3 has 17 amino acids. Trimming removed 4 bases from V and 4 bases from J; junction bases left unmatched: 8. The V gene's germline CDR1 is MDHEN and CDR2 SYDVKM. The chain's CDR3 is CASSSVRTSGAYNEQFF. In nucleotides, the CDR3 is TGTGCCAGCAGTTCGGTGAGGACTAGCGGGGCATACAATGAGCAGTTCTTC.

This chain joins TRBV6-1 and TRBJ2-1; D is perhaps TRBD2 (5 bases). The CDR3 runs 15 residues. Germline V gene data show CDR1 as MNHNS and CDR2 as SASEGT. The V end was cut by 6 bases, the J end by 0 bases, with 12 bases between. The chain's CDR3 is CASRRAASSYNEQFF. The CDR3 DNA follows: TGTGCCAGCAGGAGAGCGGCTAGCTCCTACAATGAGCAGTTCTTC.

This clone showed up just a few times. The rearrangement links TRBV10-3 to TRBJ2-2; D is perhaps TRBD2 (5 bases). The CDR3 sequence is 15 residues long. CDR1 ENHRY and CDR2 SYGVKD come from the germline V gene. V was shortened by 6 bases and J by 3 bases, with 14 bases between the two germline ends. The CDR3, as DNA: TGTGCCATCAGAACCGGGAACTTAGACACCGGGGAGCTGTTTTTT. Its translation: CAIRTGNLDTGELFF.

The chain joins TRBV30 to TRBJ1-4, with 10 nucleotides matching TRBD1. V was pared by 1 base and J by 7 bases, with 6 bases of the junction left unmatched. CDR1 and CDR2 from the germline V gene are GTSNPN and SVGIG (reference sequence). The CDR3 length is 15 residues. Here the CDR3 reads CAWSGDRGRSEKLFF. The DNA of the CDR3 is TGTGCCTGGAGTGGGGACAGGGGCAGGAGTGAAAAACTGTTTTTT.

The chain recombines TRBV7-9 with TRBJ2-1, with 8 bases identical to TRBD2. Germline CDR1 and CDR2: SEHNR and FQNEAQ (reference sequence). This CDR3 spans 14 amino acids. The J segment lost 8 bases and the V segment lost 3 bases, leaving 6 bases of the junction unmatched. The DNA of the CDR3 is TGTGCCAGCAGCTTTGGGACTAGAGGGGATGAGCAGTTCTTC. It specifies CASSFGTRGDEQFF.

CDR3 sequence (DNA): TGTGCCAGCTCACCAACGACACAGAACACTGAAGCTTTCTTT. It translates to CASSPTTQNTEAFF. The V and J genes are TRBV18 and TRBJ1-1, with D uncertain. The V gene's germline CDR1 is KGHSH and CDR2 LQKENI. The V end lost 2 bases, the J end lost 1 base, and 8 bases lay between the germline ends. The length of the CDR3 is 14 residues.

This clone was seen only once. The junction departs from germline at one end; a sequencing error may be responsible. The chain carries TRBV2 and TRBJ1-2; 7 nucleotides agree with TRBD1. Germline loops: CDR1 SNHLY, CDR2 FYNNEI. The CDR3 is 14 residues long. This CDR3 is CASSEDRVIKGYTF. CDR3 bases: TGTGCCAGCAGCGAAGACAGGGTAATTAAGGGCTACACCTTC.

DNA for the CDR3: TGTGCCAGCAGCCTTGAGACTTATTCAGACGGCAATGAGCAGTTCTTC. As protein: CASSLETYSDGNEQFF. This chain connects TRBV7-9 to TRBJ2-1, with D unresolved. V lost 5 bases and J lost 6, with 20 bases in between. CDR1 SEHNR and CDR2 FQNEAQ come from the germline V gene (reference sequence). CDR3 length equals 16 residues.

The chain carries TRBV28 and TRBJ1-1; 9 nucleotides agree with TRBD1. The CDR3 covers 16 residues. After removal of 0 bases from V and 1 base from J, the junction contained 3 bases not matched to a gene. The germline V gene encodes CDR1 MDHEN and CDR2 SYDVKM. In nucleotides, the CDR3 is TGTGCCAGCAGTTTATGGACAGGGGGATGGAACACTGAAGCTTTCTTT. Protein product: CASSLWTGGWNTEAFF.

This clone was recorded a few times. The rearrangement joins TRBV7-8 to TRBJ1-5, with 11 bases fitting TRBD1. The germline V gene encodes CDR1 SGHVS and CDR2 FQNEAQ. The junction had 4 bases not matched to a gene; V was cut back by 0 bases and J by 6 bases. The CDR3 totals 16 residues. DNA for the CDR3: TGTGCCAGCAGCTTAGCGCGGACAGGGGGCTTTCAGCCCCAGCATTTT. This gives the protein CASSLARTGGFQPQHF. The full variable domain, with the rest looked up from reference TRBV7-8 and TRBJ1-5, is GAGVSQSPRYKVAKRGQDVALRCDPISGHVSLFWYQQALGQGPEFLTYFQNEAQLDKSGLPSDRFFAERPEGSVSTLKIQRTQQEDSAVYLCASSLARTGGFQPQHFGDGTRLSIL.

This clone has only one observation. The chain combines TRBV7-9 with TRBJ2-5, with unresolved D. Germline CDR1 SEHNR, CDR2 FQNEAQ (reference sequence). This CDR3 comprises 14 residues. Trimming removed 5 bases at V and 0 bases at J, with 10 bases between. The CDR3 DNA reads TGTGCCAGCAGCGAAACAAAGTACCAAGAGACCCAGTACTTC. Translated: CASSETKYQETQYF.

The genes are TRBV11-2 and TRBJ2-7; 7 bases are shared with TRBD1. The CDR3 is 15 amino acids. Trimming at V came to 2 bases and at J to 2 bases, leaving 6 bases not matched to a gene. The germline V gene has CDR1 SGHAT and CDR2 FQNNGV. In nucleotides, the CDR3 is TGTGCCAGCAGCTTACCCAGGGGGTCAGCCTACGAGCAGTACTTC. Translated, it gives CASSLPRGSAYEQYF.

The chain links TRBV9 to TRBJ2-3; TRBD2 matches 8 bases. CDR1 is SGDLS and CDR2 is YYNGEE in the germline V gene. This CDR3 is built from 15 residues. V lost 3 bases, J lost 1 base, and 4 bases stayed unmatched. CDR3 nucleotide sequence: TGTGCCAGCAGCGGTCGGGAGGGTGGCACAGATACGCAGTATTTT. As protein: CASSGREGGTDTQYF.

This chain uses TRBV7-9 with TRBJ2-3, with D tentatively TRBD1 (5 bases). With 1 base removed from V and 2 bases from J, the gap between germline ends came to 13 bases. CDR1 is SEHNR, CDR2 FQNEAQ, per germline (reference sequence). This CDR3 spans 16 amino acids. CDR3 sequence (DNA): TGTGCCAGCAGCTTAGGTGTGGCGGACACCACAGATACGCAGTATTTT. Protein sequence: CASSLGVADTTDTQYF. Complete variable domain (other parts from reference TRBV7-9 and TRBJ2-3): DTGVSQNPRHKITKRGQNVTFRCDPISEHNRLYWYRQTLGQGPEFLTYFQNEAQLEKSRLLSDRFSAERPKGSFSTLEIQRTEQGDSAMYLCASSLGVADTTDTQYFGPGTRLTVL.

This chain connects TRBV29-1 to TRBJ2-2; weak D call: TRBD1 (5 bases). Germline loops: CDR1 SQVTM, CDR2 ANQGSEA. V was cut by 6 bases and J by 4 bases, with 15 bases left in between. This CDR3 is 14 amino acids long. The CDR3 nucleotides are TGCAGCGTAAAACTTGACAGCCTCACCGGGGAGCTGTTTTTT. Its translation: CSVKLDSLTGELFF.